Below are 9 T cell receptor beta chains sequenced from a single sample in a study of shared clonotypes between healthy human individuals. Naive CD8 isolation took CD45RO-negative cells positively selected for CCR7 and excluded terminally differentiated effector memory CD45RA+ cells. Profiled with immunoSEQ multiplex PCR; TCRdb holds only in-frame clones, not every one. The sample lists nearly 600,000 clones, roughly 95% occurring once. Source material: naive CD8+ T cells sorted from blood. These receptors all come from a woman in her 30s in good health.

This chain joins TRBV6-5 and TRBJ2-1; the D is unclear. V was cut by 1 base and J by 9 bases, with 13 bases left in between. CDR1 is MNHEY and CDR2 is SVGAGI in the germline V gene. The CDR3 contains 14 residues. CDR3: CASSYFNPRSEQFF. The CDR3 DNA reads as TGTGCCAGCAGTTACTTTAATCCTCGGAGTGAGCAGTTCTTC.

The chain links TRBV2 to TRBJ2-1; D gene uncertain. The ends were cut back, 2 bases at V and 4 bases at J, with 12 bases in the middle. The CDR3 has 15 amino acids. The germline V gene encodes CDR1 SNHLY and CDR2 FYNNEI. CDR3 sequence: CASSEWTAEYNEQFF. CDR3 DNA sequence: TGTGCCAGCAGTGAATGGACCGCGGAATACAATGAGCAGTTCTTC.

The chain combines TRBV7-6 with TRBJ2-5; possible D gene TRBD1, 6 bases. The CDR3 runs 17 residues. CDR1 SGHVS and CDR2 FNYEAQ come from the germline V gene. V was trimmed by 5 bases and J by 0 bases, leaving 19 bases between them. The DNA of the CDR3 is TGTGCCAGCAGCAAAAACAGGGCCAATTACGACCAAGAGACCCAGTACTTC. Residues: CASSKNRANYDQETQYF. Supplemented by reference TRBV7-6 and TRBJ2-5, the full variable domain reads GAGVSQSPRYKVTKRGQDVALRCDPISGHVSLYWYRQALGQGPEFLTYFNYEAQQDKSGLPNDRFSAERPEGSISTLTIQRTEQRDSAMYRCASSKNRANYDQETQYFGPGTRLLVL.

The genes are TRBV30 and TRBJ1-1, with a weak D call TRBD1 (5 bases). The V and J ends lost 5 bases and 4 bases respectively, with 14 bases between them. CDR1 GTSNPN and CDR2 SVGIG come from the germline V gene (reference sequence). The CDR3 has 13 amino acids. CDR3 sequence: CAWAGAAGTEAFF. The CDR3 DNA is TGTGCCTGGGCTGGGGCGGCAGGCACTGAAGCTTTCTTT.

The J gene is TRBJ2-7, the V gene TRBV28; no definite D call. V lost 5 bases and J lost 7, with 12 bases in between. This CDR3 is built from 12 residues. Germline values: CDR1 MDHEN, CDR2 SYDVKM. The CDR3 DNA reads as TGTGCCAGCAGTAGCATGCTGGCTGAGCAGTACTTC. It yields the protein CASSSMLAEQYF.

V usage is TRBV19 and J usage is TRBJ1-4; weak D call: TRBD1 (5 bases). Looked up from germline, CDR1 is LNHDA and CDR2 is SQIVND (reference sequence). This CDR3 has 16 amino acids. V was cut by 3 bases and J by 5 bases, with 16 bases left in between. The CDR3 is CASSITPGRENEKLFF. In nucleotides, the CDR3 is TGTGCCAGTAGTATTACCCCGGGACGGGAAAATGAAAAACTGTTTTTT.

The chain recombines TRBV5-1 with TRBJ2-1; 7 bases line up with TRBD2. The V and J ends lost 2 bases and 8 bases, in that order; junction bases with no gene match: 4. The CDR3 loop spans 13 amino acids. Germline values: CDR1 SGHRS, CDR2 YFSETQ. CDR3 sequence reads: CASSFRGGDEQFF. Written as DNA, the CDR3 is TGCGCCAGCAGCTTTCGCGGGGGTGATGAGCAGTTCTTC. Full variable domain (outside the CDR3, taken from reference TRBV5-1 and TRBJ2-1): KAGVTQTPRYLIKTRGQQVTLSCSPISGHRSVSWYQQTPGQGLQFLFEYFSETQRNKGNFPGRFSGRQFSNSRSEMNVSTLELGDSALYLCASSFRGGDEQFFGPGTRLTVL.

This clone was seen a few times. The rearrangement uses TRBV7-8 and TRBJ2-7; tentatively, D is TRBD1 (5 bases). V was pared by 0 bases and J by 2 bases, with 11 bases between. The CDR3 contains 15 residues. Germline CDR1 SGHVS, CDR2 FQNEAQ. The DNA for the CDR3 is TGTGCCAGCAGCTTAGCGACAGCCGATACCTACGAGCAGTACTTC. This codes for CASSLATADTYEQYF.

On this clone: Other nucleotide sequences from this sample produce the same CDR3. V is TRBV7-2 and J is TRBJ2-7; tentatively, D is TRBD2 (5 bases). CDR1 and CDR2 (germline): SGHTA, FQGNSA. V dropped 0 bases and J dropped 4 bases, with 10 bases sitting between them. The CDR3 loop spans 14 amino acids. The CDR3 reads CASSLATGTYEQYF. As DNA, the CDR3 is TGTGCCAGCAGCTTAGCGACGGGAACTTACGAGCAGTACTTC.